This note documents a single TCR beta chain sequence. Its antigen is unknown. Each subset's genomic DNA was split evenly across several immunoSEQ plates. Method: immunoSEQ multiplex PCR; TCRdb's copy keeps in-frame clones and lacks some. The data contain approximately 1,500,000 clones, approximately 96% of them singletons. The CDR3 totals 15 residues. CDR1 and CDR2 (germline): MNHEY, SMNVEV (reference sequence). Between the trimmed V and J ends, which lost 3 bases and 7 bases, there was a span of 16 bases. The data originate from a study of shared clonotypes between healthy human individuals. General study results and limits: Generation probabilities of non-shared clonotypes were lower (relative to those shared by all four donors). Estimated clonotype richness was generally higher in naive than memory subsets.

The source material was naive CD4+ T cells sorted from blood. Subset meaning: CD45RA+ positively selected. The chain uses TRBV27 and TRBJ2-1, with D unclear. This TCR was recovered from a man aged 25-40 years in good health. This chain's CDR3 is CASSFYSLGWNEQFF. The CDR3 nucleotides read TGTGCCAGCAGTTTCTACTCCCTCGGGTGGAATGAGCAGTTCTTC.